This entry lists 10 T cell receptor beta chains sequenced from one sample in a study of T-cell memory formation after mild COVID-19. Each CDR3 protein is one row after TCRdb ran MiXCR on the 5' RACE reads. The table has 550,000 to 600,000 distinct CDR3 sequences, 15% to 20% seen once. Material for sequencing was PBMCs or a T cell subset sorted from them (not recorded which). Every receptor here comes from an adult woman who had mild COVID-19 (a few samples of this study predate the infection). Cell type and time point are not known.

This clonotype showed up just a few times. The rearrangement uses TRBV20-1 and TRBJ2-7; TRBD2 aligns across 16 bases. This CDR3 region has 17 residues. V gave up 4 bases and J gave up 3 bases; unmatched junction bases: 9. The germline V gene encodes CDR1 DFQATT and CDR2 SNEGSKA (reference sequence). The CDR3 DNA follows: TGCAGTGCTACCCCCGGGACTAGCGGGAGGGCCCTCTACGAGCAGTACTTC. Its translation is CSATPGTSGRALYEQYF.

This clonotype was seen only a few times. The chain carries TRBV20-1 and TRBJ1-2; no reliable D call. Germline CDR1 and CDR2: DFQATT and SNEGSKA (reference sequence). This CDR3 is built from 10 residues. CDR3 sequence reads: CRTVPPGYTF. CDR3 DNA sequence: TGCAGAACCGTCCCCCCTGGCTACACCTTC.

This clonotype was recorded many times. V gene TRBV5-4 combines with J gene TRBJ2-3; 9 positions agree with TRBD2. CDR3 length: 15 residues. V lost 0 bases, J lost 2 bases, and 1 base stayed unmatched. The germline V gene has CDR1 SGHNT and CDR2 YYREEE (reference sequence). CDR3 in DNA: TGTGCCAGCAGCTTGGGCGGGGGGGCCACAGATACGCAGTATTTT. It specifies CASSLGGGATDTQYF.

This clonotype was recorded a few times. The chain links TRBV4-2 to TRBJ2-4; D possibly corresponds to TRBD1 (6 bases). The V end lost 0 bases, the J end lost 6 bases, and 21 bases lay between the germline ends. Germline CDR1 LGHNA, CDR2 YNFKEQ. CDR3 length: 18 amino acids. The CDR3 nucleotides are TGTGCCAGCAGCCAAGAACTGAGTCTGGGGACACCATTAAACATTCAGTACTTC. Protein product: CASSQELSLGTPLNIQYF.

The V and J genes are TRBV3-1 and TRBJ2-2; 10 bases align to TRBD2. The CDR3 sequence is 16 residues long. Trimming took 4 bases from V and 1 from J; bases not matched to a gene: 3. CDR1 LGHDT and CDR2 YNNKEL come from the germline V gene (reference sequence). In nucleotides, the CDR3 is TGTGCCAGCAGCCGGCTAGCGGGAGAGAACACCGGGGAGCTGTTTTTT. This encodes CASSRLAGENTGELFF.

J is TRBJ1-1 and V is TRBV3-1; TRBD1 is a possible D gene (5 bases). This CDR3 comprises 14 residues. The germline gives CDR1 LGHDT, CDR2 YNNKEL (reference sequence). V lost 4 bases and J 0 bases, leaving 9 bases between the germline ends. The CDR3 DNA reads TGTGCCAGCAGCCGCTTACAGGTGAACACTGAAGCTTTCTTT. It yields the protein CASSRLQVNTEAFF. The variable domain in full, with the rest retrieved from reference TRBV3-1 and TRBJ1-1, is DTAVSQTPKYLVTQMGNDKSIKCEQNLGHDTMYWYKQDSKKFLKIMFSYNNKELIINETVPNRFSPKSPDKAHLNLHINSLELGDSAVYFCASSRLQVNTEAFFGQGTRLTVV.

The rearrangement joins TRBV12-3 or TRBV12-4 to TRBJ2-7; the D call may be TRBD1 or TRBD2 (6 bases each). The CDR3 spans 15 residues. V dropped 2 bases and J dropped 6 bases, with 17 bases sitting between them. The CDR3 here is CASSLRGAHPLEQYF. CDR3 DNA sequence: TGTGCCAGCAGTTTAAGGGGGGCTCACCCTCTCGAGCAGTACTTC.

This clonotype was observed a handful of times. The J gene is TRBJ1-5, the V gene TRBV19, with D perhaps TRBD1 (5 bases). This CDR3 is 15 amino acids long. The germline V and J ends were trimmed by 2 bases and 0 bases, with 8 bases remaining between them. The germline V gene encodes CDR1 LNHDA and CDR2 SQIVND (reference sequence). CDR3: CASSISGNSNQPQHF. As DNA, the CDR3 is TGTGCCAGTAGTATATCAGGGAATAGCAATCAGCCCCAGCATTTT.

As DNA, the CDR3 is TGTGCCAGCAGGGAGGGGACTAAGCCGCAGTATTTT. Protein product: CASREGTKPQYF. The chain is built from TRBV25-1 and TRBJ2-3; 7 positions match TRBD2. CDR1 is MGHDK and CDR2 is SYGVNS in the germline V gene. Germline trimming cut 6 bases from V and 10 bases from J; bases unmatched to any gene: 7. CDR3 length equals 12 residues.

A few counts support this clonotype. V gene TRBV6-1 combines with J gene TRBJ2-2; the D gene is possibly TRBD2 (5 bases). V gave up 5 bases and J gave up 4 bases, with 26 bases separating them. The CDR3 is made up of 19 amino acids. The germline CDR1 and CDR2 sequences are MNHNS and SASEGT. CDR3 DNA sequence: TGTGCCAGCAGTTACCGCCCGGGTTTGCGGGTAACGGGCACCGGGGAGCTGTTTTTT. Protein: CASSYRPGLRVTGTGELFF.